What follows are 25 T cell receptor beta chains derived from one specimen sequenced in a study of blood T cells in healthy people across ages. It was with a sample-barcoded 5' primer and a J-beta primer mix that a second PCR of about 6 to 12 cycles was run. MiXCR was run by TCRdb on the 5' RACE reads, yielding one entry per CDR3 protein. Altogether about 650,000 distinct CDR3 sequences are present, roughly 30% being singletons, with the ten largest covering over 15%. Sequenced: blood. The source is a woman of 80 years or more in good health.

The CDR3 sequence is CAWRTGPNTEAFF. The CDR3, as DNA: TGTGCCTGGAGGACAGGGCCGAACACTGAAGCTTTCTTT. The chain combines TRBV30 with TRBJ1-1; 7 positions agree with TRBD1. The germline V gene encodes CDR1 GTSNPN and CDR2 SVGIG (reference sequence). This CDR3 region has 13 residues. After removal of 3 bases from V and 1 base from J, the junction contained 2 bases not matched to a gene.

This clonotype was observed at least ten times. The chain combines TRBV6-1 with TRBJ1-2; TRBD1 matches 10 bases. The CDR3 is 14 amino acids. Losses at the gene ends were 8 bases for V and 3 bases for J; bases not matched to a gene: 6. CDR1 and CDR2 (germline): MNHNS, SASEGT. The chain's CDR3 is CASGGGTGDYGYTF. Written as DNA, the CDR3 is TGTGCCAGCGGGGGGGGGACAGGGGACTATGGCTACACCTTC.

This clonotype was seen a handful of times. Compared with germline, one end of the junction differs, possibly owing to a read error. The CDR3 nucleotides read TGTGCCGGCAGTTACTCGACTCCGGGGGCCGGTGGCTACACCTTC. This gives the protein CAGSYSTPGAGGYTF. This chain connects TRBV6-6 to TRBJ1-2; the D gene is possibly TRBD1 (6 bases). CDR1 is MNHNY and CDR2 is SVGAGI in the germline V gene (reference sequence). The CDR3 is 15 residues long.

This clonotype has only a few counts. The chain recombines TRBV7-9 with TRBJ2-1, with 11 bases fitting TRBD2. The ends lost 0 bases at V and 3 bases at J; junction bases unmatched: 1. The CDR3 consists of 16 residues. Germline-derived CDR1 and CDR2 are SEHNR and FQNEAQ (reference sequence). The CDR3: CASSLAGLAGYNEQFF. CDR3 DNA sequence: TGTGCCAGCAGCTTAGCTGGACTAGCGGGCTACAATGAGCAGTTCTTC.

The table lists this clonotype with many counts. This chain uses TRBV27 with TRBJ2-1, with TRBD1 identical over 7 bases. Per germline, CDR1 MNHEY and CDR2 SMNVEV (reference sequence). There are 17 residues in the CDR3. V gave up 5 bases and J gave up 1 base; unmatched junction bases: 11. CDR3 nucleotides: TGTGCCAGCAGTCCCACAACAGGGGTTAGTTCCTACAATGAGCAGTTCTTC. Translation: CASSPTTGVSSYNEQFF.

Only a few counts were recorded for this clonotype. This could be a read error, since a much larger clone is one nucleotide away. The chain recombines TRBV11-2 with TRBJ2-1; 10 nucleotides line up with TRBD1. The J call is doubtful: the DNA matches TRBJ2-7 better. CDR1 and CDR2 (germline): SGHAT, FQNNGV. The CDR3 loop spans 18 amino acids. The CDR3 region is CASSLIGGDRGPYNEQYF. CDR3 nucleotides: TGTGCCAGCAGCTTAATAGGAGGGGACAGGGGCCCCTACAATGAGCAGTACTTC.

This clonotype was seen repeatedly, ten times or more. The chain carries TRBV18 and TRBJ2-7, with D perhaps assigned TRBD1 or TRBD2 (5 bases each). Trimming took off 4 bases at V and 6 bases at J, with 13 bases between the two ends. The CDR3 runs 13 residues. CDR1 and CDR2 from the germline V gene are KGHSH and LQKENI. This CDR3 is CASSLGTAGEQYF. The CDR3 DNA follows: TGTGCCAGCTCACTGGGGACGGCGGGCGAGCAGTACTTC.

This clonotype has a handful of counts. A much larger clone differs by one base, so this may be a read error. The chain carries TRBV20-1 and TRBJ2-5; 7 bases match TRBD1. The CDR3 totals 13 residues. Germline V CDR1 and CDR2: DFQATT, SNEGSKA (reference sequence). J gave up 11 bases and V 6 bases, and 15 bases lay outside the gene matches. For the CDR3, the DNA is TGCAGTGCCCCCCGGGACAGCTACAATGAGCAGTACTTC. Its translation: CSAPRDSYNEQYF.

In the case of this clonotype: A much larger clone is a single base away; this may be a read error. The genes are TRBV5-6 and TRBJ2-1; a weak D match, TRBD2 (6 bases). The length of the CDR3 is 14 residues. The germline V and J ends were trimmed by 10 bases and 4 bases, with 18 bases remaining between them. From germline, CDR1 is SGHDT and CDR2 YYEEEE. The CDR3: CAATLGLIYNEQFF. The CDR3 DNA sequence: TGTGCCGCCACCTTGGGACTGATTTACAATGAGCAGTTCTTC.

A single count supports this clonotype. J is TRBJ2-5 and V is TRBV7-2, with D maybe TRBD1 (6 bases). This CDR3 region has 14 residues. Trimming removed 5 bases at V and 4 bases at J, with 14 bases between. Germline V lookup: CDR1 SGHTA, CDR2 FQGNSA. The CDR3 coding sequence is TGTGCCAGCAGCCCATCGACAGGTGCAGAGACCCAGTACTTC. This translates into CASSPSTGAETQYF.

A remark on this clonotype: This could be a read error, since a much larger clone is one nucleotide away. The chain employs TRBV5-1 and TRBJ2-5, with TRBD1 as a possible D gene (5 bases). The CDR3 extends over 13 amino acids. Germline CDR1 SGHRS, CDR2 YFSETQ. CDR3 in DNA: TGCGCCAACAGCTTGGACACGATAGAGACCCAGTACTTC. This translates into CANSLDTIETQYF.

This chain uses TRBV6-5 with TRBJ2-1, with D possibly TRBD2 on 5 matching bases. The germline V gene encodes CDR1 MNHEY and CDR2 SVGAGI. The V end lost 8 bases, the J end lost 10 bases, and 15 bases lay between the germline ends. The CDR3 spans 12 residues. CDR3 residues: CASGRGSGEQFF. The CDR3 nucleotides read TGTGCCAGCGGGAGAGGATCCGGAGAGCAGTTCTTC.

In its sample, this clonotype was seen many times. This chain connects TRBV3-1 to TRBJ2-1, with a tentative D call TRBD1 (6 bases). CDR3 size: 14 residues. V was clipped by 3 bases and J by 4 bases, with 10 bases between them. Germline lookup yields CDR1 LGHDT and CDR2 YNNKEL (reference sequence). CDR3 sequence reads: CASSQGTLYNEQFF. CDR3 nucleotides: TGTGCCAGCAGCCAGGGGACATTGTACAATGAGCAGTTCTTC.

The chain couples TRBV5-6 to TRBJ1-1; perhaps TRBD1 as D (6 bases). The V end lost 3 bases, the J end lost 1 base, and 19 bases lay between the germline ends. Germline V lookup: CDR1 SGHDT, CDR2 YYEEEE. The CDR3 length is 17 residues. The DNA for the CDR3 is TGTGCCAGCAGCTCCTCCACAGGGTGGGAGCGGAACACTGAAGCTTTCTTT. As protein: CASSSSTGWERNTEAFF.

This clonotype was seen ten or more times. The CDR3, as DNA: TGCAGTGCTAGGGGCCCTAGCTCCTACAATGAGCAGTTCTTC. Amino acid sequence: CSARGPSSYNEQFF. The V and J genes are TRBV20-1 and TRBJ2-1; unclear D gene. This CDR3 contains 14 residues. Germline values: CDR1 DFQATT, CDR2 SNEGSKA (reference sequence). The germline V and J ends were trimmed by 3 bases and 0 bases, with 9 bases remaining between them.

This clonotype was counted at least ten times. The CDR3 bases are TGTGCCAGCAGCCAAGTGAGGCCCACAGATACGCAGTATTTT. The encoded protein is CASSQVRPTDTQYF. The gene calls are TRBV3-1 and TRBJ2-3; D uncertain. This CDR3 region has 14 residues. Trimming stripped 1 base from V and 2 bases from J, with 7 bases between. Germline CDR1 and CDR2: LGHDT and YNNKEL (reference sequence).

This clonotype was seen a handful of times. The chain carries TRBV20-1 and TRBJ1-1; 9 nucleotides line up with TRBD1. The germline gives CDR1 DFQATT, CDR2 SNEGSKA (reference sequence). This CDR3 spans 14 amino acids. After removal of 3 bases from V and 3 bases from J, the junction contained 5 bases not matched to a gene. CDR3 DNA: TGCAGTGCTAGGGGACAGGGAAGGGACACTGAAGCTTTCTTT. It specifies CSARGQGRDTEAFF.

The chain uses TRBV11-2 and TRBJ1-4, with D tentatively TRBD1 (5 bases). CDR1 and CDR2 (germline): SGHAT, FQNNGV. This CDR3 comprises 15 residues. Trimming removed 5 bases from V and 8 bases from J, with 18 bases in between. In DNA form, the CDR3 reads TGTGCCAGCAGCCAAGTAGTTCCAGGGACGGAAAAACTGTTTTTT. Translated: CASSQVVPGTEKLFF.

For this clonotype: Being one base from a much bigger clone, this may be a read error. The chain has TRBV11-1 and TRBJ2-5, with D perhaps matching TRBD2 (5 bases). CDR3 length equals 13 residues. The germline gives CDR1 SGHAT, CDR2 FQDESV (reference sequence). The V end lost 5 bases, the J end lost 11 bases, and 18 bases lay between the germline ends. This CDR3 reads CASSAVRASEQYF. CDR3 in DNA: TGTGCCAGCAGCGCCGTGAGGGCGAGTGAGCAGTACTTC.

This clonotype showed up just a few times. The junction departs from the called germline gene at one end, perhaps through a read error. The V and J genes are TRBV7-3 and TRBJ2-1; D uncertain. The CDR3 has 14 residues. Germline CDR1 is SGHTA and CDR2 is FQGTGA. Written as DNA, the CDR3 is TGTGCCAGCAGCCTACCAGACTCCCACAATGAGCAGTTCTTC. This sequence encodes CASSLPDSHNEQFF.

Remarks on this clonotype: This may arise from a read error, as a much more abundant clone is one base away. The chain recombines TRBV2 with TRBJ2-5, with TRBD1 identical over 12 bases. The CDR3 contains 15 residues. J gave up 11 bases and V 6 bases, and 13 bases lay outside the gene matches. Germline CDR1 and CDR2: SNHLY and FYNNEI. The CDR3 sequence: CASRPGTGGVHEQYF. The CDR3 nucleotides are TGTGCCAGCAGACCCGGGACAGGGGGCGTCCATGAGCAGTACTTC.

This clonotype has only a few counts. This chain links TRBV5-4 with TRBJ2-5; 10 bases align to TRBD2. The length of the CDR3 is 17 residues. The J segment lost 0 bases and the V segment lost 3 bases, leaving 8 bases of the junction unmatched. Germline loops: CDR1 SGHNT, CDR2 YYREEE (reference sequence). The chain's CDR3 is CASSSKLAGPNQETQYF. The DNA of the CDR3 is TGTGCCAGCAGCTCGAAACTAGCGGGGCCTAACCAAGAGACCCAGTACTTC.

There are many counts of this clonotype. The V and J genes are TRBV18 and TRBJ1-2; a weak D match, TRBD1 (5 bases). The V end lost 2 bases, the J end lost 6 bases, and 13 bases lay between the germline ends. The CDR3 is 14 amino acids. Per the germline V gene, CDR1 is KGHSH and CDR2 is LQKENI. The DNA of the CDR3 is TGTGCCAGCTCACCAACAGGAGGATTGGATGGCTACACCTTC. Protein sequence: CASSPTGGLDGYTF.

This rearrangement joins TRBV20-1 to TRBJ2-1, with 10 bases identical to TRBD2. The V and J ends lost 3 bases and 8 bases, in that order; junction bases with no gene match: 7. CDR1 DFQATT and CDR2 SNEGSKA come from the germline V gene (reference sequence). The CDR3 totals 14 residues. The CDR3 DNA follows: TGCAGTGCTAGGGCTAGCGGGGGTGTGGATGAGCAGTTCTTC. This encodes CSARASGGVDEQFF.

This clonotype has a handful of counts. With a much larger clone just one base away, this may be a read error. The CDR3 is CAGSVLAGALGETQYF. CDR3 in DNA: TGTGCCGGCAGCGTACTTGCGGGGGCCCTCGGGGAGACCCAGTACTTC. The J gene is TRBJ2-5, the V gene TRBV9, with D perhaps matching TRBD2 (7 bases). Germline assignment: CDR1 SGDLS and CDR2 YYNGEE. This CDR3 is built from 16 residues.